This T cell receptor (beta chain) was sequenced for a study of patients with pleural tuberculosis. This clonotype has at least ten counts. Using its own MiXCR run on the reads, TCRdb lists one record per CDR3 protein. In the table there are about 50,000 distinct CDR3 sequences, 6% to 8% of which are singletons. The CDR3 totals 11 residues. V shed 8 bases and J shed 1 base, with 5 bases lying between them. Germline V gene sequence: CDR1 KGHSH, CDR2 LQKENI. This receptor was obtained from a human donor with pleural tuberculosis. The genes are TRBV18 and TRBJ2-5, with D hard to call. The CDR3 region is CASSPQETQYF. The CDR3 DNA reads TGTGCCAGCAGCCCCCAAGAGACCCAGTACTTC.